This TCR beta chain comes out of a study of regulatory and conventional T cells in RAG deficiency. Study-wide results and limits: Shannon entropy fell and Simpson indices rose in RAG-deficient patients. Shorter CDR3s in all patient subsets; >90% Treg-Tconv overlap in Omenn. Other subsets showed 9.5 to 10-fold reductions, but Treg unique TCR beta sequences fell roughly 100-fold in these patients.

Note on this clone: The antigen is unknown.

TCRdb's copy holds only in-frame clones and misses some; the assay was immunoSEQ multiplex PCR. Of about 330 clones in the sample, more than 75% are singletons; the top ten hold roughly 10%. Blood CD4+ CD25-high CD127-low regulatory T cells supplied the genomic DNA template. Unmatched junction bases numbered 9, after V lost 3 bases and J lost 1 base. Per germline, CDR1 SGHNT and CDR2 YENEEA. The CDR3 totals 18 residues. The TCR was taken from a human donor with RAG deficiency presenting as severe combined immunodeficiency. The rearrangement links TRBV11-3 to TRBJ2-3, with TRBD2 matching 11 bases. Material for sequencing was Tregs sorted from blood. The CDR3 loop reads CASSFTSGGPLGTDTQYF. The CDR3 nucleotides are TGTGCCAGCAGCTTCACTAGCGGGGGCCCCCTAGGCACAGATACGCAGTATTTT.